This T cell receptor beta chain was identified during a study of cytomegalovirus exposure and HLA in healthy donors. Everyone who donated was a healthy bone marrow donor. The CDR3 length is 14 residues. Germline assignment: CDR1 LNHDA and CDR2 SQIVND (reference sequence). V lost 4 bases to trimming and J lost 2 bases, with 9 bases between them. Amplification used 60 Vbeta primers and 13 Jbeta primers. Measured with immunoSEQ multiplex PCR; TCRdb has only the in-frame clones, and not every one. Of fewer than 70,000 clones listed, about 80% are singletons. Of note for this clone: Its antigen is unidentified.

Notes on the study in general: In a later analysis, productive TCRs from donors in an Asian-associated ancestry cluster reportedly carried fewer N-insertions than the cohort mean. It was reported that the classifier diagnosed cytomegalovirus status with high specificity and sensitivity in both the original and validation cohorts. Several V segments, TRBV6-2 and TRBV6-3 among them, could not be told apart and were dropped.

The specimen was PBMCs. The chain combines TRBV19 with TRBJ2-1; D is unresolved. This receptor was taken from a woman in her forties in good health and CMV-seronegative. The chain's CDR3 is CASSTGGTYNEQFF. The CDR3 DNA is TGTGCCAGTAGTACGGGTGGCACCTACAATGAGCAGTTCTTC. Together with reference TRBV19 and TRBJ2-1, the CDR3 gives the full variable domain: DGGITQSPKYLFRKEGQNVTLSCEQNLNHDAMYWYRQDPGQGLRLIYYSQIVNDFQKGDIAEGYSVSREKKESFPLTVTSAQKNPTAFYLCASSTGGTYNEQFFGPGTRLTVL.